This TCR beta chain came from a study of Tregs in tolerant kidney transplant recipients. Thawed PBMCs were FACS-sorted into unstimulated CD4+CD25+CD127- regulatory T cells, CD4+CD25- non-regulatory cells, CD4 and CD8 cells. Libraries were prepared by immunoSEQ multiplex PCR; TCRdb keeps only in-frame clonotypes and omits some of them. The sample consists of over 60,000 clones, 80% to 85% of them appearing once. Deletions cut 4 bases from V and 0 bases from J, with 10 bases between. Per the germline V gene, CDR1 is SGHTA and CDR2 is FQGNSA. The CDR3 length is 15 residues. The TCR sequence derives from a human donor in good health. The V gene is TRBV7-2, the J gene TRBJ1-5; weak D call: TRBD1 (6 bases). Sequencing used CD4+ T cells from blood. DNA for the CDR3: TGTGCCAGCAGCTGGACAGTCAATAGCAATCAGCCCCAGCATTTT. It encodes CASSWTVNSNQPQHF.